This TCR beta chain was profiled in a study of cytomegalovirus exposure and HLA in healthy donors. As regards this clone: Its antigen is unknown.

PCR involved 60 Vbeta and 13 Jbeta primers. The assay was immunoSEQ multiplex PCR, and TCRdb's table has in-frame clones only and misses some. The sample holds 150,000 or so clones, 65% to 80% seen once. The CDR3 is made up of 15 amino acids. Trimming at V came to 1 base and at J to 5 bases, leaving 3 bases not matched to a gene. The germline gives CDR1 MNHNS, CDR2 SASEGT. The study's findings and limits: It was reported that TCR beta sequences correctly inferred the HLA-A and HLA-B alleles for most subjects. Indistinguishable V segments such as TRBV6-2 and TRBV6-3 were excluded. The productive fraction for most TCR beta V segments was about 87% or about 30% in an earlier analysis.

The receptor comes from a man aged 18 to 29 in good health and CMV-seropositive. Material for sequencing was PBMCs. The V call is TRBV6-1, the J call TRBJ2-1; 9 nucleotides align to TRBD1. The DNA of the CDR3 is TGTGCCAGCAGTGAAGGGACAGGGGAGGACAATGAGCAGTTCTTC. It yields the protein CASSEGTGEDNEQFF.